This T cell receptor beta chain appears in the sequencing data of a study of blood T cell repertoires in COVID-19. Participants reported their clinical history, and cohort assignment relied on those reports. Trimming removed 1 base from V and 6 bases from J, with 18 bases in between. The CDR3 length is 16 residues. Looked up from germline, CDR1 is SGHAT and CDR2 is FQNNGV. Only in-frame clones appear in the TCRdb table, and some are missing; sequencing was by immunoSEQ multiplex PCR. This table has some 390,000 clones, under 90% appearing once. The source material was PBMCs or T cells enriched from blood (not recorded which). The chain joins TRBV11-2 to TRBJ1-2; D unclear. The origin of this receptor is a woman aged 25 to 39 who had recovered from COVID-19. The CDR3 bases are TGTGCCAGCAGCTTAGTCCGGGAGATGGGGAGAGATGGCTACACCTTC. Protein: CASSLVREMGRDGYTF.